The TCR beta chain under discussion was sequenced for a study of shared clonotypes between healthy human individuals. The germline gives CDR1 LNHDA, CDR2 SQIVND (reference sequence). The V and J ends lost 3 bases and 6 bases respectively, with 15 bases between them. The CDR3 runs to 15 residues. As defined, naive CD8 cells were CD45RO-negative and positively selected for CCR7, with terminally differentiated effector memory CD45RA+ cells excluded. TCRdb keeps only in-frame clones here, not all; method: immunoSEQ multiplex PCR. The data hold about 2.1 million clones, with about 93% observed a single time.

The clonotype originates from a man between 18 and 29 years old in good health. Some clones in this sample may be carry-over from other donors' samples. Input material: naive CD8+ T cells from PBMCs. This rearrangement joins TRBV19 to TRBJ1-5, with D possibly TRBD1 on 6 matching bases. The DNA for the CDR3 is TGTGCCAGTAGTATGGGGGCCGAGGGGGGTCAGCCCCAGCATTTT. Protein: CASSMGAEGGQPQHF.